The 20 T cell receptor beta chains below all came from one sample that was sequenced in a study of cytomegalovirus exposure and HLA in healthy donors. In the PCR, 60 Vbeta and 13 Jbeta primers were used. TCRdb's table, derived via immunoSEQ multiplex PCR, lists solely in-frame clones and lacks some. The sample holds some 57,000 clones; about 71% are singletons and the top ten take just under 20%. The sequenced sample was PBMCs. The receptors derive from a woman aged 60-70 years in good health and CMV-seropositive.

The chain carries TRBV29-1 and TRBJ2-4; D is possibly TRBD2 (7 bases). Germline CDR1 is SQVTM and CDR2 is ANQGSEA. Trimming pared 1 base from V and 8 bases from J, leaving 15 bases between. The CDR3 is made up of 14 amino acids. The CDR3 nucleotides read TGCAGCGTTGAAGGGCGGGGGCAACCGGACATTCAGTACTTC. Encoded protein: CSVEGRGQPDIQYF.

This clone was detected only a few times. The J gene is TRBJ2-3, the V gene TRBV7-2; D perhaps matches TRBD1 (5 bases). This CDR3 spans 16 amino acids. CDR1 and CDR2 (germline): SGHTA, FQGNSA. Trimming took off 5 bases at V and 4 bases at J, with 19 bases between the two ends. The DNA of the CDR3 is TGTGCCAGCAGCCCACGCAGGGTGACTGATGCAGATACGCAGTATTTT. Its translation is CASSPRRVTDADTQYF.

The rearrangement links TRBV6-1 to TRBJ1-2, with D possibly TRBD1 on 6 matching bases. The V end was cut by 7 bases, the J end by 1 base, with 16 bases between. The CDR3 spans 15 residues. From germline, CDR1 is MNHNS and CDR2 SASEGT. CDR3 sequence: CASTRDTWGNYGYTF. The CDR3 nucleotides are TGTGCCAGCACTCGGGACACCTGGGGTAACTATGGCTACACCTTC.

The gene calls are TRBV15 and TRBJ1-1; 8 nucleotides align to TRBD1. The germline CDR1 and CDR2 sequences are LNHNV and YYDKDF (reference sequence). CDR3 size: 15 residues. Trimming removed 2 bases from V and 3 bases from J; junction bases left unmatched: 5. The CDR3 protein is CATSRSLTGDTEAFF. The CDR3 DNA reads TGTGCCACCAGCAGATCCTTGACAGGGGACACTGAAGCTTTCTTT.

DNA of the CDR3: TGCAGCGTTGAAGATGGCTACAGAAGAATTAACTATGGCTACACCTTC. This gives the protein CSVEDGYRRINYGYTF. V and J are TRBV29-1 and TRBJ1-2; D uncertain. From germline, CDR1 is SQVTM and CDR2 ANQGSEA. V shed 0 bases and J shed 1 base, with 15 bases lying between them. The CDR3 sequence is 16 residues long.

A single count supports this clone. CDR3 nucleotides: TGCGCCAGCAGCTTGTCTAGCGGGGGTTACAATGAGCAGTTCTTC. Translating gives CASSLSSGGYNEQFF. The chain has TRBV5-1 and TRBJ2-1; 10 bases fit TRBD2. The CDR3 has 15 residues. The V gene's germline CDR1 is SGHRS and CDR2 YFSETQ. The J segment lost 4 bases and the V segment lost 1 base, leaving 2 bases of the junction unmatched.

This clone was counted only a few times. V usage is TRBV19 and J usage is TRBJ1-5; no definite D call. Trimming removed 8 bases at V and 3 bases at J, with 14 bases between. Germline V gene data show CDR1 as LNHDA and CDR2 as SQIVND (reference sequence). The CDR3 spans 14 residues. The CDR3 DNA reads as TGTGCCAGTTCTACCATGGTTATCAATCAGCCCCAGCATTTT. This translates into CASSTMVINQPQHF.

This clone has just a few counts. V and J are TRBV2 and TRBJ1-5; D is uncertain. V was shortened by 6 bases and J by 10 bases, with 13 bases between the two germline ends. CDR1 is SNHLY and CDR2 is FYNNEI in the germline V gene. The CDR3 totals 12 residues. The CDR3 reads CASRSVGPPQHF. The CDR3 DNA is TGTGCCAGCAGATCAGTTGGCCCCCCCCAGCATTTT. The entire variable domain, with the rest obtained from reference TRBV2 and TRBJ1-5, is as follows: EPEVTQTPSHQVTQMGQEVILRCVPISNHLYFYWYRQILGQKVEFLVSFYNNEISEKSEIFDDQFSVERPDGSNFTLKIRSTKLEDSAMYFCASRSVGPPQHFGDGTRLSIL.

The J gene is TRBJ2-3, the V gene TRBV5-4, with D uncertain. This CDR3 contains 13 residues. Germline assignment: CDR1 SGHNT and CDR2 YYREEE (reference sequence). The V end lost 0 bases, the J end lost 1 base, and 3 bases lay between the germline ends. CDR3 DNA: TGTGCCAGCAGCTTGGCGGGCACAGATACGCAGTATTTT. It specifies CASSLAGTDTQYF.

CDR3 in amino acids: CASRAAGGAHNEQFF. CDR3 coding DNA: TGTGCCAGTCGAGCGGCCGGGGGGGCCCATAATGAGCAGTTCTTC. The chain joins TRBV25-1 to TRBJ2-1; 8 bases map to TRBD2. CDR3 length: 15 residues. Unmatched junction bases numbered 14, after V lost 9 bases and J lost 7 bases. From germline, CDR1 is MGHDK and CDR2 SYGVNS.

This clone has a handful of counts. The chain is built from TRBV7-3 and TRBJ2-2; TRBD2 matches 7 bases. The germline V gene has CDR1 SGHTA and CDR2 FQGTGA. The CDR3 spans 15 residues. The ends lost 5 bases at V and 7 bases at J; junction bases unmatched: 10. The chain's CDR3 is CASSPTTSRVGELFF. CDR3 nucleotides: TGTGCCAGCAGCCCAACGACTAGCAGGGTCGGGGAGCTGTTTTTT.

This clone showed up just a few times. The rearrangement uses TRBV7-7 and TRBJ2-1, with D unclear. The CDR3 loop spans 14 amino acids. Trimming removed 4 bases at V and 3 bases at J, with 10 bases between. Germline-derived CDR1 and CDR2 are SSHAT and FNYEAQ (reference sequence). CDR3 in amino acids: CASSSLQDYNEQFF. CDR3 bases: TGTGCCAGCAGCTCTCTCCAGGACTACAATGAGCAGTTCTTC.

V is TRBV18 and J is TRBJ2-3, with TRBD2 matching 8 bases. This CDR3 is built from 15 residues. Germline CDR1 is KGHSH and CDR2 is LQKENI. Trimming took 3 bases from V and 1 from J; bases not matched to a gene: 3. CDR3 residues: CASSPTSVGTDTQYF. The CDR3, as DNA: TGTGCCAGCTCACCGACTAGCGTAGGCACAGATACGCAGTATTTT.

The chain recombines TRBV6-5 with TRBJ2-1; D is possibly TRBD2 (6 bases). The CDR3 spans 15 residues. CDR1 and CDR2 (germline): MNHEY, SVGAGI. The V and J ends lost 2 bases and 8 bases respectively, with 16 bases between them. In DNA, the CDR3 is TGTGCCAGCAGTTACGGGCTAGCGATTAGGGATGAGCAGTTCTTC. Its translation: CASSYGLAIRDEQFF.

Concerning this clone itself: Relative to the germline gene, one junction end is altered; a read error may explain this. V is TRBV7-9 and J is TRBJ1-2; 9 nucleotides align to TRBD1. Germline loops: CDR1 SEHNR, CDR2 FQNEAQ (reference sequence). The CDR3 length is 12 residues. The CDR3 protein is CASSLTGQGCTF. CDR3 sequence (DNA): TGTGCCAGCAGCCTTACGGGACAGGGCTGCACCTTC.

This sequence joins TRBV5-1 and TRBJ2-1, with D unresolved. The germline V gene encodes CDR1 SGHRS and CDR2 YFSETQ. The germline V and J ends were trimmed by 1 base and 0 bases, with 20 bases remaining between them. The CDR3 has 19 amino acids. CDR3 sequence: CASSLTLLQVIPSYNEQFF. The DNA of the CDR3 is TGCGCCAGCAGCTTGACTCTACTTCAGGTGATCCCCTCCTACAATGAGCAGTTCTTC.

V usage is TRBV19 and J usage is TRBJ1-1, with 8 bases matching TRBD1. Unmatched junction bases numbered 13, after V lost 6 bases and J lost 7 bases. This CDR3 contains 15 residues. Germline CDR1 reads LNHDA; CDR2 reads SQIVND (reference sequence). CDR3 amino acids: CASRTTFDRGSEAFF. In DNA form, the CDR3 reads TGTGCCAGTAGAACAACCTTCGACAGGGGCAGTGAAGCTTTCTTT.

This clone was seen a handful of times. The rearrangement links TRBV11-1 to TRBJ2-7; TRBD1 matches at 8 bases. The CDR3 has 15 amino acids. Looked up from germline, CDR1 is SGHAT and CDR2 is FQDESV (reference sequence). V lost 4 bases and J lost 0; bases outside the gene matches: 5. CDR3 nucleotides: TGTGCCAGCAGCTCCAGGACAGGGAACTCCTACGAGCAGTACTTC. Protein: CASSSRTGNSYEQYF. Complete variable domain (other parts from reference TRBV11-1 and TRBJ2-7): EAEVAQSPRYKITEKSQAVAFWCDPISGHATLYWYRQILGQGPELLVQFQDESVVDDSQLPKDRFSAERLKGVDSTLKIQPAELGDSAMYLCASSSRTGNSYEQYFGPGTRLTVT.

J is TRBJ1-1 and V is TRBV2; no clear D. V gave up 2 bases and J gave up 4 bases, with 8 bases separating them. This CDR3 contains 13 residues. The germline CDR1 and CDR2 sequences are SNHLY and FYNNEI. CDR3 DNA: TGTGCCAGCAGTGAAAAAGAGGGCACTGAAGCTTTCTTT. Amino acid sequence: CASSEKEGTEAFF.

The sample holds a few counts of this clone. This sequence joins TRBV4-3 and TRBJ1-2; D perhaps matches TRBD1 (6 bases). Looked up from germline, CDR1 is LGHNA and CDR2 is YSLEER. Trimming removed 4 bases at V and 6 bases at J, with 21 bases between. This CDR3 spans 16 amino acids. In DNA, the CDR3 is TGCGCCAGCAGCCCCACTTCCCCCCCAGGGGCCCATGGCTACACCTTC. This encodes CASSPTSPPGAHGYTF.